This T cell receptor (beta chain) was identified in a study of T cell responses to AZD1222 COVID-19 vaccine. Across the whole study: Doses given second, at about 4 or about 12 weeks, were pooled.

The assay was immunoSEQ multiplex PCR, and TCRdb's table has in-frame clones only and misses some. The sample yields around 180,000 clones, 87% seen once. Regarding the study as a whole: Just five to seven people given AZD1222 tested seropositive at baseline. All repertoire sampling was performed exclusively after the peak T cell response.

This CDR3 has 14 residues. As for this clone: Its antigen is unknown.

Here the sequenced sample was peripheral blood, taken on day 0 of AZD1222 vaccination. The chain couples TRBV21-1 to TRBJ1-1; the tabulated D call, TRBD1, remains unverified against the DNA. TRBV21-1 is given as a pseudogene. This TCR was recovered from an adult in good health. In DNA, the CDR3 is TGTGCCAGCAGCAAGGGACAGAGGGAAGCTGAAGCTTTCTTT. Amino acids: CASSKGQREAEAFF.